This T cell receptor beta chain was documented in a study of Graves' ophthalmopathy and Graves' hyperthyroidism. Turning to the study itself: Before any treatment was given, at initial diagnosis, peripheral blood was collected. Study-level results: Blood repertoires reportedly contained most expanded thyroid clonotypes above 0.001 frequency.

RNA transcripts yielded amplified TCR beta CDR3 regions. Following a first-round RT-PCR that used HTBI primers, a second-round multiplex PCR was carried out. TCRdb processed the multiplex PCR reads anew with MiXCR; each CDR3 protein has one entry. Seen here are around 600,000 distinct CDR3 sequences, over 40% observed once, and the top ten hold 2.5% to 3.5%. In its sample, this clonotype was seen a few times. The antigen remains undetermined. The CDR3 is made up of 19 amino acids. J lost 0 bases, V lost 5 bases, and 13 bases had no gene match. Donors with ophthalmopathy: moderate-to-severe activity, CAS ≥3, NOSPECS ≥4, duration under 3 months. Orbital computed tomography and thyroid ultrasound, along with TRAb, serum thyroxine and clinical symptoms, underpinned diagnosis.

The sample comprised peripheral blood. The V gene is TRBV12-3 or TRBV12-4, the J gene TRBJ2-6; 7 bases are shared with TRBD1. This TCR came from an adult man with Graves' ophthalmopathy. The chain's CDR3 is CASSPDPGQLYSGANVLTF. The DNA for the CDR3 is TGTGCCAGCAGTCCAGACCCGGGACAGCTATACTCTGGGGCCAACGTCCTGACTTTC.